This T cell receptor beta chain was sequenced for a study of T cells in Graves' hyperthyroidism and ophthalmopathy. Regarding the study as a whole: Ophthalmopathy was told apart from stable hyperthyroidism by a 13 V-J model. Most clonotypes expanded in thyroid above 0.001 were likewise present in blood.

This CDR3 comprises 13 residues. The V gene's germline CDR1 is DFQATT and CDR2 SNEGSKA (reference sequence). V shed 1 base and J shed 14 bases, with 18 bases lying between them. It was RNA transcripts that yielded the amplified TCR beta CDR3 regions. First-round RT-PCR targeting the TCR CDR3 was performed with the HTBI primer set. TCRdb re-called the multiplex PCR reads through MiXCR, storing one row per CDR3 protein. The sample carries more than 40,000 distinct CDR3 sequences, approximately 49% recorded once. Turning to this clonotype: Its specificity is not known.

Stable Graves' hyperthyroidism denoted no ophthalmopathy progression over 18 months. The study excluded patients with uncontrolled infection, other autoimmune disease, pregnancy or lactation. Sequenced sample: peripheral blood or thyroid tissue (not recorded which). This chain joins TRBV20-1 and TRBJ1-5, with D uncertain. This receptor was obtained from a woman between 50 and 59 years old with Graves' hyperthyroidism. The CDR3 DNA follows: TGCAGTGCTAGAGTTGATGGCAGGCCCTACGAGCATTTT. Encoded protein: CSARVDGRPYEHF.